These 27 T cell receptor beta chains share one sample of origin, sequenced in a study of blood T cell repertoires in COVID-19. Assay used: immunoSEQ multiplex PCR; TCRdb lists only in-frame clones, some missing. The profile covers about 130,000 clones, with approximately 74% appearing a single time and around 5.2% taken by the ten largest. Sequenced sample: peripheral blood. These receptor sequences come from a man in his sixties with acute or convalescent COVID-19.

CDR3: CASSQSILAGGIGPNEQFF. In DNA form, the CDR3 reads TGTGCCAGCAGCCAATCTATACTAGCGGGGGGCATAGGCCCCAATGAGCAGTTCTTC. This chain uses TRBV4-2 with TRBJ2-1; 12 bases align to TRBD2. Germline CDR1 LGHNA, CDR2 YNFKEQ. With 2 bases clipped from V and 6 bases from J, the junction kept 14 bases outside the gene matches. The CDR3 is made up of 19 amino acids.

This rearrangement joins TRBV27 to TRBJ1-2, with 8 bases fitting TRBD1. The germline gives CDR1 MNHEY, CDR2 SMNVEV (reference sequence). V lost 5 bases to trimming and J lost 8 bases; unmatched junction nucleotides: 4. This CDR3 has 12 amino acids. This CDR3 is CASSPGQGGYTF. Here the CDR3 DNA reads TGTGCCAGCAGTCCCGGACAGGGAGGCTACACCTTC.

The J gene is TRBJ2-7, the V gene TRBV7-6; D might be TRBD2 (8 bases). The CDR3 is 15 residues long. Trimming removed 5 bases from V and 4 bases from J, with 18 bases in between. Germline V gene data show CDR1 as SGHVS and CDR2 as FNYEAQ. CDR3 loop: CASSLPGGGPYEQYF. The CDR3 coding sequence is TGTGCCAGCAGCCTCCCGGGAGGGGGCCCTTACGAGCAGTACTTC.

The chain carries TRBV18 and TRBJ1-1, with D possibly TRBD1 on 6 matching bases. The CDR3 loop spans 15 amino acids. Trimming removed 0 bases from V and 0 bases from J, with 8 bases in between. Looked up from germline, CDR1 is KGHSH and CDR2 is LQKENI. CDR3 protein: CASSPPPGVNTEAFF. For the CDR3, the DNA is TGTGCCAGCTCACCACCGCCAGGGGTGAACACTGAAGCTTTCTTT.

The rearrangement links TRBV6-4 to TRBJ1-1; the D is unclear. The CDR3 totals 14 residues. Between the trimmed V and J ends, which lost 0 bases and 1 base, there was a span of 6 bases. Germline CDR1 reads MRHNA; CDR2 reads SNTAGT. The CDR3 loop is CASSDSDKNTEAFF. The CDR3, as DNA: TGTGCCAGCAGTGACTCTGACAAGAACACTGAAGCTTTCTTT.

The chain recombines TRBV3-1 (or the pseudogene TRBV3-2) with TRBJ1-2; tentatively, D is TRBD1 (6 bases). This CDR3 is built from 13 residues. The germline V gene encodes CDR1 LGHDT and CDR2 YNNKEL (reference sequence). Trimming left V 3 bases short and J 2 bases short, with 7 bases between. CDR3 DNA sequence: TGTGCCAGCAGCCAGGGGGCGAACTATGGCTACACCTTC. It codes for CASSQGANYGYTF.

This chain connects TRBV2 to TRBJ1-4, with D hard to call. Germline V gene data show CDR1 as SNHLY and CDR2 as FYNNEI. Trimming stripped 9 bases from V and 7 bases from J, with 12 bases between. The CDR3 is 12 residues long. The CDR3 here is CASTPRSEKLFF. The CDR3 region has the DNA TGTGCCAGTACCCCTCGGAGTGAAAAACTGTTTTTT. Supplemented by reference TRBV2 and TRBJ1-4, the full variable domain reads EPEVTQTPSHQVTQMGQEVILRCVPISNHLYFYWYRQILGQKVEFLVSFYNNEISEKSEIFDDQFSVERPDGSNFTLKIRSTKLEDSAMYFCASTPRSEKLFFGSGTQLSVL.

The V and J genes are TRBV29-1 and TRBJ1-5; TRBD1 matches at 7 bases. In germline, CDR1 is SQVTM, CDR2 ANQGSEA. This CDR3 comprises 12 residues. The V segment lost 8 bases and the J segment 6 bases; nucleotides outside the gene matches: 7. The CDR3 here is CSIGQAGQPQHF. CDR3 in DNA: TGCAGCATCGGACAGGCCGGTCAGCCCCAGCATTTT.

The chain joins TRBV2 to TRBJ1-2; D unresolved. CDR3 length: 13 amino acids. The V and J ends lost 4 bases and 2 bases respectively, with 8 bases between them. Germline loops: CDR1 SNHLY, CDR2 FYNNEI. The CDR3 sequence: CASSVAPNYGYTF. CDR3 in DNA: TGTGCCAGCAGTGTGGCACCGAACTATGGCTACACCTTC.

The DNA of the CDR3 is TGTGCCAGCAGCCTTTACTCTAGCGGGAGCTCCTACGAGCAGTACTTC. It codes for CASSLYSSGSSYEQYF. The rearrangement uses TRBV7-9 and TRBJ2-7, with 10 bases that match TRBD2. V was pared by 5 bases and J by 0 bases, with 7 bases of the junction left unmatched. This CDR3 contains 16 residues. Germline V lookup: CDR1 SEHNR, CDR2 FQNEAQ (reference sequence).

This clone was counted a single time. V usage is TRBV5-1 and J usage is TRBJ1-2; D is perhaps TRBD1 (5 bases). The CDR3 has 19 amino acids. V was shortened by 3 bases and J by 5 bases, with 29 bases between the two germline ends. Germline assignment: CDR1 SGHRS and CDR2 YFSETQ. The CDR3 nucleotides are TGCGCCAGCAGCTCGCTAAATAACGAGCCGGGACTTAAGTTTTATGGCTACACCTTC. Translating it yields CASSSLNNEPGLKFYGYTF.

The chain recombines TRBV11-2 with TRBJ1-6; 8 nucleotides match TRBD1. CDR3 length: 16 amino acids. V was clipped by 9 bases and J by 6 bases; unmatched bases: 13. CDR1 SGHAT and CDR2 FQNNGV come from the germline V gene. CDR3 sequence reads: CASQKSGTGVNSPLHF. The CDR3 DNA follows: TGTGCCAGTCAGAAATCCGGGACAGGCGTTAATTCACCCCTCCACTTT.

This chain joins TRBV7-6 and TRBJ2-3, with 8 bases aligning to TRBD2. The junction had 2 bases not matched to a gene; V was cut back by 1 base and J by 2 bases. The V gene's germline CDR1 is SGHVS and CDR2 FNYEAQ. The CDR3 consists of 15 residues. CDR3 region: CASSLGSGATDTQYF. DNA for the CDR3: TGTGCCAGCAGCTTAGGTAGCGGGGCCACAGATACGCAGTATTTT. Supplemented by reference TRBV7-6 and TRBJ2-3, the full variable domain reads GAGVSQSPRYKVTKRGQDVALRCDPISGHVSLYWYRQALGQGPEFLTYFNYEAQQDKSGLPNDRFSAERPEGSISTLTIQRTEQRDSAMYRCASSLGSGATDTQYFGPGTRLTVL.

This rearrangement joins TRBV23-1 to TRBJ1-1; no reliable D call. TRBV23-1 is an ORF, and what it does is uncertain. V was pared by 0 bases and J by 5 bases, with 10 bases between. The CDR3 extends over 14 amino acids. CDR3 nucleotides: TGCGCCAGCAGTCAATCGCGGGGAGGAACTGAAGCTTTCTTT. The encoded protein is CASSQSRGGTEAFF.

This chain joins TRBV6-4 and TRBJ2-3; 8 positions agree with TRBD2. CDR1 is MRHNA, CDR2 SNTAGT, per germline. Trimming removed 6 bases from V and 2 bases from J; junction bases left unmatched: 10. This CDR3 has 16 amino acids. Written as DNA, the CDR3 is TGTGCCAGCAGCTCTTCGGTAGCGGGGTCCACAGATACGCAGTATTTT. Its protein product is CASSSSVAGSTDTQYF.

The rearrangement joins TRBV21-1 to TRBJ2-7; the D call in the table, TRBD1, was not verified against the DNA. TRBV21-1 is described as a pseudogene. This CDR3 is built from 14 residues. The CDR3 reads CASSPGTGGYEQYF. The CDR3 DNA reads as TGTGCCAGCAGCCCCGGGACAGGAGGATACGAGCAGTACTTC.

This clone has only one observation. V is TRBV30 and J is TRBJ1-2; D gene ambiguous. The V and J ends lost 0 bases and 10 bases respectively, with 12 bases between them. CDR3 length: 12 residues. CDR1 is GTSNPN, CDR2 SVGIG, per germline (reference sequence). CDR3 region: CAWSVLEGPYTF. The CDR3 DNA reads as TGTGCCTGGAGTGTATTGGAGGGCCCCTACACCTTC.

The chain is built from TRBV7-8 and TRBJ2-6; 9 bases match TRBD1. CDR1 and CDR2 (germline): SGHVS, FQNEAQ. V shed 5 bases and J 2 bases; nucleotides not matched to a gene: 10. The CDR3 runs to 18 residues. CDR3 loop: CASSTTGGALAGANVLTF. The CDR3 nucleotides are TGTGCCAGCAGCACAACAGGGGGCGCGTTGGCTGGGGCCAACGTCCTGACTTTC.

As DNA, the CDR3 is TGTGCCAGCACCCTAGCGAGGGGTCAGCCCCAGCATTTT. Translating gives CASTLARGQPQHF. This rearrangement joins TRBV12-3 or TRBV12-4 to TRBJ1-5; weak D call: TRBD1 (5 bases). The V gene lost 7 bases and the J gene lost 6 bases, with 13 bases spanning the gap. This CDR3 region has 13 residues.

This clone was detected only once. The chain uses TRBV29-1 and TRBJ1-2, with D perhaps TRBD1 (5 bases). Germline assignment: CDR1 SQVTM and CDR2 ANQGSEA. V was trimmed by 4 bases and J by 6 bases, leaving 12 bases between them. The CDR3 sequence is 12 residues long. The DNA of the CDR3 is TGCAGCGTTGGGCGGAAAGGGGATGGCTACACCTTC. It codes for CSVGRKGDGYTF.

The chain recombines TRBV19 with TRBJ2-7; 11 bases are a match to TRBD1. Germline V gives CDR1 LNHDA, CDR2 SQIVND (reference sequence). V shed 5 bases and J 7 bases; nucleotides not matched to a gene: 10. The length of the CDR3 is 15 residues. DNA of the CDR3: TGTGCCAGTAGTTCCACCGGGACAGGGGGGAGAGAGCAGTACTTC. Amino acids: CASSSTGTGGREQYF.

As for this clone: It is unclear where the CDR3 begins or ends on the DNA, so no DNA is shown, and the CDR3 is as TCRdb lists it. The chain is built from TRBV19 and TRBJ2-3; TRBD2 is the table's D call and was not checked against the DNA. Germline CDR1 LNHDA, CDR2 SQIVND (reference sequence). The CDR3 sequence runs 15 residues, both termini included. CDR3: CASTSGDSSTDTQYF.

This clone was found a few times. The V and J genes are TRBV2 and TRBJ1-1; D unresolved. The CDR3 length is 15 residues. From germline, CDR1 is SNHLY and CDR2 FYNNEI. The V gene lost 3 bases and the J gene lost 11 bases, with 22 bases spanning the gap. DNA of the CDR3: TGTGCCAGCAGTGATATTTGGGTGGGAGAGGACTTGGCTTTCTTT. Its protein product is CASSDIWVGEDLAFF.

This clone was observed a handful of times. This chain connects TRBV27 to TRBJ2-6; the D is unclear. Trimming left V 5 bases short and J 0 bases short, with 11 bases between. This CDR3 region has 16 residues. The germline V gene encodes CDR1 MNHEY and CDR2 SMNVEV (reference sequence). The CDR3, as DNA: TGTGCCAGCAGTCCCCGCCAACTCTCTGGGGCCAACGTCCTGACTTTC. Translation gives CASSPRQLSGANVLTF.

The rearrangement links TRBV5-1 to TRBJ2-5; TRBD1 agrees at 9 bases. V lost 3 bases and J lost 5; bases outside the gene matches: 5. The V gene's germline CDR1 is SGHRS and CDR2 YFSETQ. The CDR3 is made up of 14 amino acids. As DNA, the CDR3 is TGCGCCAGCAGCTCCGGGACAGGGTACGAGACCCAGTACTTC. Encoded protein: CASSSGTGYETQYF.

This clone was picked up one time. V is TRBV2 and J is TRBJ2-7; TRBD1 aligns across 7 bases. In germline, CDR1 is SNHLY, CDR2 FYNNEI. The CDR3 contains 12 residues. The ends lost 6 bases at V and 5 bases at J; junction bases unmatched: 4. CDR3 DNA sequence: TGTGCCAGCAGACAGGGGACCCACGAGCAGTACTTC. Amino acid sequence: CASRQGTHEQYF.

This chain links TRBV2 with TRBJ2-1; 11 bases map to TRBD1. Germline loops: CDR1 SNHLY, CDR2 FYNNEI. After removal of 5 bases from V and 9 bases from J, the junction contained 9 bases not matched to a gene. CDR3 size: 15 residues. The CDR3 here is CASSPRDRGVSEQFF. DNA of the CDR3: TGTGCCAGCAGTCCTCGGGACAGGGGGGTCAGTGAGCAGTTCTTC.